This TCR beta chain was obtained from a study of blood T cell repertoires in COVID-19. TCRdb's table, derived via immunoSEQ multiplex PCR, lists solely in-frame clones and lacks some. The sample has about 140,000 clones; about 80% are singletons. The source is a woman in her sixties or seventies with acute or convalescent COVID-19. Sequenced: peripheral blood.

Here the CDR3 DNA reads TGTGCCAGCAGGCCGGGACTGACGTACCAAGAGACCCAGTACTTC. Translating gives CASRPGLTYQETQYF. V gene TRBV25-1 combines with J gene TRBJ2-5, with D maybe TRBD2 (6 bases). The germline gives CDR1 MGHDK, CDR2 SYGVNS. This CDR3 is built from 15 residues. V was trimmed by 6 bases and J by 0 bases, leaving 14 bases between them.